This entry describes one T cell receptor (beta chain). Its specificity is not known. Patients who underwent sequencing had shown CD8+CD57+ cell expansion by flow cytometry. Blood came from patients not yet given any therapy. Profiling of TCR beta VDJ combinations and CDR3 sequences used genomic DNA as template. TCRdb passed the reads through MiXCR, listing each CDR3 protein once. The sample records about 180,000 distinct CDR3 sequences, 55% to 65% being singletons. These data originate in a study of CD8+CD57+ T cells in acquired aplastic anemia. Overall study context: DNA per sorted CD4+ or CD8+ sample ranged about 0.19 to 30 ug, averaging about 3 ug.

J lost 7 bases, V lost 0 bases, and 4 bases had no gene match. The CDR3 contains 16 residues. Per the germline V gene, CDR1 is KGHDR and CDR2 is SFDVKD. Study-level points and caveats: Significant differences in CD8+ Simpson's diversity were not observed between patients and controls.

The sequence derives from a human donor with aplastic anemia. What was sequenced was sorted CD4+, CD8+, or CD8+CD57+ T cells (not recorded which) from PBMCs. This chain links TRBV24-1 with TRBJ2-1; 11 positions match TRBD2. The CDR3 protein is CATSDLGGLAANEQFF. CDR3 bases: TGTGCCACCAGTGATTTGGGGGGACTAGCGGCAAATGAGCAGTTCTTC.